The 8 T cell receptor beta chains below come from one sample, sequenced in a study of blood T cells in healthy people across ages. A second roughly 6 to 12 cycle PCR used barcoded and J-beta primers. MiXCR, applied by TCRdb to the 5' RACE reads, yields one record per CDR3 protein. The sample contains about 1,500,000 distinct CDR3 sequences, approximately 30% of which appear only once. The sequenced material came from blood. The receptors come from a woman younger than 45 in good health.

The chain has TRBV19 and TRBJ2-7; TRBD2 matches 13 bases. The germline CDR1 and CDR2 sequences are LNHDA and SQIVND (reference sequence). Unmatched junction bases numbered 7, after V lost 5 bases and J lost 12 bases. The CDR3 runs 13 residues. The CDR3 DNA reads TGTGCCAGTAGTTGGACTAGCGGGGGCCCTCGGTACTTC. Protein sequence: CASSWTSGGPRYF.

On this clonotype itself: A much larger clone differs by one base, so this may be a read error. The V and J genes are TRBV6-1 and TRBJ2-7, with D uncertain. The CDR3 loop spans 15 amino acids. Trimming left V 3 bases short and J 1 base short, with 13 bases between. Germline loops: CDR1 MNHNS, CDR2 SASEGT. CDR3 bases: TGTGCCAGCAGTGACCGCAAGGTTATATCCTACGAGCAGTACTTC. It codes for CASSDRKVISYEQYF.

This clonotype was observed many times. The V gene is TRBV12-3 or TRBV12-4, the J gene TRBJ1-2, with TRBD1 as a possible D gene (5 bases). Trimming took off 6 bases at V and 6 bases at J, with 17 bases between the two ends. This CDR3 spans 14 amino acids. This CDR3 is CASSRRNLGHGYTF. For the CDR3, the DNA is TGTGCCAGCAGCCGACGAAATTTGGGGCATGGCTACACCTTC.

The chain uses TRBV21-1 and TRBJ2-1; the tabulated D call, TRBD1, remains unverified against the DNA. TRBV21-1 is a pseudogene locus. This CDR3 is built from 13 residues. CDR3 amino acids: CASNDRVYNEQFF. The CDR3 DNA follows: TGTGCCAGCAACGACAGGGTTTACAATGAGCAGTTCTTC.

Regarding this clonotype: The junction does not match germline at one end; this may be a read error. The CDR3 sequence: CAASSGSYNGQFF. Here the CDR3 DNA reads TGTGCCGCTTCTAGCGGCTCCTACAATGGGCAGTTCTTC. The chain employs TRBV15 and TRBJ2-1, with 7 bases that match TRBD2. The CDR3 has 13 amino acids. Germline-derived CDR1 and CDR2 are LNHNV and YYDKDF (reference sequence).

This clonotype was detected many times. V gene TRBV12-3 or TRBV12-4 combines with J gene TRBJ2-1, with D uncertain. The CDR3 covers 12 residues. Trimming took 5 bases from V and 10 from J, leaving 12 bases between them. This CDR3 reads CASSATPAEQFF. The CDR3 bases are TGTGCCAGCAGTGCAACCCCGGCCGAGCAGTTCTTC.

Remarks on this clonotype: This sequence may be a read error, since a much larger clone differs from it by one base. The chain joins TRBV20-1 to TRBJ2-7, with unresolved D. Per the germline V gene, CDR1 is DFQATT and CDR2 is SNEGSKA (reference sequence). Trimming took 4 bases from V and 7 from J, leaving 11 bases between them. The CDR3 sequence is 11 residues long. Here the CDR3 reads CSAKPYNEQYF. CDR3 nucleotide sequence: TGCAGTGCTAAGCCATACAATGAGCAGTACTTC.

This clonotype has ten or more counts. CDR3 coding DNA: TGCAGTGCTAGGACACTTCGGGCCACTGACCGCGAGCAGTACTTC. Residues: CSARTLRATDREQYF. This chain joins TRBV20-1 and TRBJ2-7; D is ambiguous. The CDR3 has 15 residues. The germline V gene encodes CDR1 DFQATT and CDR2 SNEGSKA (reference sequence). Trimming shortened V by 3 bases and J by 6 bases, and 21 bases separated the two germline ends.